Reported below is one T cell receptor (beta chain). The data originate from a study of blood T cell repertoires in COVID-19. For the study at large: Nucleic acid was either cDNA or gDNA, and it came from T cells, B-cell-depleted T cells, or PBMCs.

The authors' processing: Estimation of nucleated cell counts was performed using reference gene primer amplification. Sequencing was performed with immunoSEQ multiplex PCR; in TCRdb, only in-frame clones are kept and a portion is missing. The DNA gave D and trimming, while V, J and clone size come from that table. The table includes 86,000 or so clones, more than 75% detected once. Germline V CDR1 and CDR2: LGHNT, FRNRAP. The CDR3 totals 13 residues. V lost 3 bases, J lost 7 bases, and 5 bases stayed unmatched. This sequence originates from a woman older than 75 with acute or convalescent COVID-19. V gene TRBV12-5 combines with J gene TRBJ1-2; 7 nucleotides align to TRBD1. Source material: peripheral blood. The CDR3 DNA is TGTGCTAGTGGTTTAACAGGGGACCCTGGCTACACCTTC. Protein: CASGLTGDPGYTF.